These 20 T cell receptor beta chains share one sample of origin, sequenced in a study of graft-versus-host responses after intestinal transplantation. The table came from immunoSEQ multiplex PCR; TCRdb's copy has only in-frame clones and leaves some out. The sample holds over 55,000 clones, over 75% seen once. These TCRs' antigens remain unknown. Sequencing used unstimulated CD4+ T cells sorted from spleen or lymph node cells, obtained before transplant. Receptors originate from a human donor who was the organ donor for an intestinal transplant.

This chain links TRBV7-2 with TRBJ2-1; 9 bases fit TRBD1. The CDR3 spans 15 residues. V lost 3 bases and J lost 2; bases outside the gene matches: 2. Per germline, CDR1 SGHTA and CDR2 FQGNSA. The CDR3 region has the DNA TGTGCCAGCAGCTTCGACAGGGGGGCCTACAATGAGCAGTTCTTC. Its protein product is CASSFDRGAYNEQFF.

The rearrangement joins TRBV14 to TRBJ1-2; 9 bases align to TRBD1. The length of the CDR3 is 16 residues. The germline V gene has CDR1 SGHDN and CDR2 FVKESK. V shed 0 bases and J 5 bases; nucleotides not matched to a gene: 7. CDR3 residues: CASSQDWDREWYGYTF. CDR3 DNA: TGTGCCAGCAGCCAAGATTGGGACAGGGAATGGTATGGCTACACCTTC.

J is TRBJ1-1 and V is TRBV6-6; maybe TRBD1 (6 bases). The germline CDR1 and CDR2 sequences are MNHNY and SVGAGI (reference sequence). V lost 0 bases, J lost 4 bases, and 12 bases lay in between. The CDR3 is made up of 15 amino acids. The CDR3 protein is CASSYSNRVSTEAFF. The DNA for the CDR3 is TGTGCCAGCAGTTACTCGAACAGGGTGAGCACTGAAGCTTTCTTT.

V and J are TRBV5-5 and TRBJ2-2; 7 bases agree with TRBD1. V gave up 5 bases and J gave up 5 bases; unmatched junction bases: 12. CDR3 size: 16 residues. The V gene's germline CDR1 is SGHKS and CDR2 YYEKEE (reference sequence). The CDR3 region is CASRSLQGSGTGELFF. The CDR3 bases are TGTGCCAGCAGATCGTTACAGGGGAGTGGAACCGGGGAGCTGTTTTTT.

This clone came up once. The chain is built from TRBV5-6 and TRBJ2-5; the D gene is possibly TRBD1 (5 bases). This CDR3 contains 14 residues. V lost 0 bases to trimming and J lost 5 bases, with 11 bases between them. Germline CDR1 reads SGHDT; CDR2 reads YYEEEE. Here the CDR3 reads CASSLGAGMETQYF. DNA for the CDR3: TGTGCCAGCAGCTTGGGTGCAGGGATGGAGACCCAGTACTTC.

The chain carries TRBV29-1 and TRBJ1-2; no clear D gene. The germline V gene encodes CDR1 SQVTM and CDR2 ANQGSEA. V was shortened by 1 base and J by 8 bases, with 8 bases between the two germline ends. The CDR3 consists of 11 residues. CDR3 bases: TGCAGCGTTGAAGCCCTGGAGGGCTACACCTTC. It codes for CSVEALEGYTF.

The chain joins TRBV10-3 to TRBJ2-3, with D perhaps matching TRBD2 (5 bases). Per the germline V gene, CDR1 is ENHRY and CDR2 is SYGVKD. Trimming removed 5 bases at V and 4 bases at J, with 19 bases between. The CDR3 is made up of 16 amino acids. The CDR3 loop reads CAISSSGRGGSDTQYF. The CDR3 nucleotides read TGTGCCATCAGTTCTTCAGGACGCGGAGGTTCAGATACGCAGTATTTT.

This chain uses TRBV7-2 with TRBJ2-5; 9 positions agree with TRBD1. The J segment lost 7 bases and the V segment lost 0 bases, leaving 6 bases of the junction unmatched. The CDR3 consists of 15 residues. CDR1 is SGHTA, CDR2 FQGNSA, per germline. CDR3 nucleotides: TGTGCCAGCAGCTTAGCAGCGGGACAGGGTGGGACCCAGTACTTC. Translating it yields CASSLAAGQGGTQYF.

This sequence joins TRBV28 and TRBJ2-5; TRBD1 is a possible D gene (6 bases). The CDR3 consists of 14 residues. The germline V gene encodes CDR1 MDHEN and CDR2 SYDVKM. V lost 9 bases and J lost 2, with 16 bases in between. CDR3 protein: CASTDRLAQETQYF. The CDR3, as DNA: TGTGCCAGTACGGACAGATTAGCGCAAGAGACCCAGTACTTC.

V is TRBV29-1 and J is TRBJ1-2, with 7 bases matching TRBD1. This CDR3 is 16 amino acids long. Germline CDR1 and CDR2: SQVTM and ANQGSEA. Unmatched junction bases numbered 17, after V lost 5 bases and J lost 5 bases. The CDR3 spells CSVSSGVGQATYGYTF. The CDR3 nucleotides are TGCAGCGTTTCCTCCGGCGTCGGACAGGCCACATATGGCTACACCTTC.

V usage is TRBV13 and J usage is TRBJ1-2; tentatively, D is TRBD1 (6 bases). CDR3 size: 15 residues. Germline V CDR1 and CDR2: PRHDT, FYEKMQ (reference sequence). The ends were cut back, 5 bases at V and 4 bases at J, with 17 bases in the middle. CDR3: CASSLTQGISYGYTF. The DNA for the CDR3 is TGTGCCAGCAGCCTAACCCAGGGGATCTCCTATGGCTACACCTTC.

The chain uses TRBV19 and TRBJ1-5; D not certain. The CDR3 is 12 amino acids. Germline lookup yields CDR1 LNHDA and CDR2 SQIVND (reference sequence). V was trimmed by 8 bases and J by 0 bases, leaving 5 bases between them. The CDR3 DNA reads as TGTGCCAGTTCAGATAGCAATCAGCCCCAGCATTTT. Its translation: CASSDSNQPQHF.

J is TRBJ2-3 and V is TRBV5-6, with D maybe TRBD1 (6 bases). V was shortened by 0 bases and J by 6 bases, with 17 bases between the two germline ends. Germline V gene lookup returns CDR1 SGHDT and CDR2 YYEEEE. The CDR3 is 16 amino acids. CDR3 in DNA: TGTGCCAGCAGCTTGGCCGGGTCAGGGGCCGGGGATACGCAGTATTTT. It yields the protein CASSLAGSGAGDTQYF.

V and J are TRBV7-6 and TRBJ1-2, with D perhaps TRBD1 (6 bases). This CDR3 is built from 12 residues. V lost 1 base, J lost 8 bases, and 8 bases lay in between. Germline CDR1 and CDR2: SGHVS and FNYEAQ. The CDR3 DNA sequence: TGTGCCAGCAGCTTAGAGGGGGAAGGCTACACCTTC. Translated, it gives CASSLEGEGYTF.

This clone was seen just once. The genes are TRBV5-1 and TRBJ2-7, with D possibly being TRBD2 (5 bases). V lost 4 bases to trimming and J lost 3 bases, with 17 bases between them. Germline V gene data show CDR1 as SGHRS and CDR2 as YFSETQ. The CDR3 is made up of 15 amino acids. In nucleotides, the CDR3 is TGCGCCAGCAGCCAGGAAGGGAGAAGTGGCTACGAGCAGTACGTC. Amino acid sequence: CASSQEGRSGYEQYV.

The chain has TRBV28 and TRBJ1-6; TRBD1 is a possible D gene (5 bases). This CDR3 is built from 15 residues. The germline V gene has CDR1 MDHEN and CDR2 SYDVKM. V was shortened by 3 bases and J by 2 bases, with 8 bases between the two germline ends. The CDR3 bases are TGTGCCAGCAGTTTTAGGGGAACCTATAATTCACCCCTCCACTTT. Translation: CASSFRGTYNSPLHF.

The table lists this clone with a few counts. The V gene is TRBV6-6, the J gene TRBJ1-5, with TRBD1 identical over 12 bases. In germline, CDR1 is MNHNY, CDR2 SVGAGI (reference sequence). This CDR3 is built from 14 residues. The V and J ends lost 6 bases and 15 bases, in that order; junction bases with no gene match: 12. For the CDR3, the DNA is TGTGCCAGCAGAGGGGGGGACAGGGGGCGGGATAGGCATTTT. Amino acid sequence: CASRGGDRGRDRHF.

The chain carries TRBV11-2 and TRBJ2-5; TRBD2 matches at 7 bases. The germline CDR1 and CDR2 sequences are SGHAT and FQNNGV. V shed 6 bases and J 5 bases; nucleotides not matched to a gene: 6. The CDR3 spans 13 residues. CDR3 coding DNA: TGTGCCAGCAGAAGTGAGCGGGGTGAGACCCAGTACTTC. This sequence encodes CASRSERGETQYF.

The CDR3 loop is CASSLGTVGNSPLHF. The DNA for the CDR3 is TGTGCCAGCAGCTTGGGGACAGTCGGTAATTCACCCCTCCACTTT. This chain joins TRBV28 and TRBJ1-6, with 7 bases identical to TRBD1. The V gene's germline CDR1 is MDHEN and CDR2 SYDVKM. This CDR3 is 15 amino acids long. The ends lost 6 bases at V and 6 bases at J; junction bases unmatched: 8.

This clone was observed a handful of times. This rearrangement joins TRBV10-3 to TRBJ1-4; tentatively, D is TRBD1 (5 bases). The V end lost 3 bases, the J end lost 4 bases, and 6 bases lay between the germline ends. This CDR3 is 13 amino acids long. Germline values: CDR1 ENHRY, CDR2 SYGVKD. In nucleotides, the CDR3 is TGTGCCATCAGTGACAGGGTTAATGAAAAACTGTTTTTT. Residues: CAISDRVNEKLFF.